This TCR beta chain emerged from a study of identical twins. This clonotype occurred a few times. Each donor was a healthy Caucasian. Germline CDR1 and CDR2: PRHDT and FYEKMQ (reference sequence). V dropped 1 base and J dropped 1; count of bases not matched to a gene: 5. The CDR3 length is 16 residues. Template switching introduced a universal primer site, and the cDNA bore unique molecular identifiers. In TCRdb, the 5' RACE reads were re-called with MiXCR into one record per CDR3 protein. The table has about 300,000 distinct CDR3 sequences, approximately 13% seen once. The data were also submitted as part of a second study, on yellow fever vaccine responses in identical twins.

Sample: CD8+ T cells sorted from blood. The V and J genes are TRBV13 and TRBJ2-5, with TRBD1 matching over 8 bases. This receptor was identified in a woman between 18 and 29 years old in good health. The CDR3 loop is CASSLVQTGAQETQYF. The DNA of the CDR3 is TGTGCCAGCAGCTTAGTCCAGACAGGGGCCCAAGAGACCCAGTACTTC.